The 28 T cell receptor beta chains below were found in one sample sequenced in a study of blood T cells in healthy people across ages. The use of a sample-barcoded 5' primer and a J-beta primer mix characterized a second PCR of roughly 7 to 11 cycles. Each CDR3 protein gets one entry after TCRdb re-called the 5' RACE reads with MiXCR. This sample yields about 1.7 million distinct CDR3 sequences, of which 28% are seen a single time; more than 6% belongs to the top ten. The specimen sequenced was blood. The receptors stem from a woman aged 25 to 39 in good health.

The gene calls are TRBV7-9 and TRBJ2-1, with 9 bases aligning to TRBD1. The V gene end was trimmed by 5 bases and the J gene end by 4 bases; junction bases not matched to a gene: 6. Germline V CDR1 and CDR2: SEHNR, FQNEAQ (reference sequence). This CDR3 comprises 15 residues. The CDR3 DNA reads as TGTGCCAGCAGCATGAGGACAGGGGCGTACAATGAGCAGTTCTTC. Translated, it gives CASSMRTGAYNEQFF.

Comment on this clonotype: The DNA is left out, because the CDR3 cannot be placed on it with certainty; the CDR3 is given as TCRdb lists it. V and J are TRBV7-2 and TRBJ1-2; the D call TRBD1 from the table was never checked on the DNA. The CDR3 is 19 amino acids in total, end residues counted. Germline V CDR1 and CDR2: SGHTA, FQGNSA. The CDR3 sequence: CASSSGETQYFGPGNGYTF.

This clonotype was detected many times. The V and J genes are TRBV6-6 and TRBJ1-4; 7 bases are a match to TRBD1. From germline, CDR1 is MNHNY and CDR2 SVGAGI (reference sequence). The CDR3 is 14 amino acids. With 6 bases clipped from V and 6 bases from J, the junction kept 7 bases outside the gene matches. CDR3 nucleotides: TGTGCCAGCAGCCAACAGGGGTTGGATGAAAAACTGTTTTTT. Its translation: CASSQQGLDEKLFF.

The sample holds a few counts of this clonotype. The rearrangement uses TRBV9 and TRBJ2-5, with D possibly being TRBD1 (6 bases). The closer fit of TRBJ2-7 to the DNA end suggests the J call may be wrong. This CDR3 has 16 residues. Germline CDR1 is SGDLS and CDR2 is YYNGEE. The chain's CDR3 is CASSPRTDPTGFEQYF. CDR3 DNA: TGTGCCAGCAGCCCACGGACAGACCCCACCGGGTTCGAGCAGTACTTC.

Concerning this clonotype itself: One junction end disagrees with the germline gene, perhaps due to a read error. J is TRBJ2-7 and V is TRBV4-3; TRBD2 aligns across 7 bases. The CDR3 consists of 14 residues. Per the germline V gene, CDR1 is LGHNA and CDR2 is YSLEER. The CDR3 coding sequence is TGCGCCAGCAGCCAAGAGAGGCTAGCGGACGAGCGGTACTTC. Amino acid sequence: CASSQERLADERYF.

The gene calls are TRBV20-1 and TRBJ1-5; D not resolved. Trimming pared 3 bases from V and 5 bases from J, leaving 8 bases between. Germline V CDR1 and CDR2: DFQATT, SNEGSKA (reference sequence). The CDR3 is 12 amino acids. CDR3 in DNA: TGCAGTGCTAGGTCGCCGGATCAGCCCCAGCATTTT. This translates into CSARSPDQPQHF.

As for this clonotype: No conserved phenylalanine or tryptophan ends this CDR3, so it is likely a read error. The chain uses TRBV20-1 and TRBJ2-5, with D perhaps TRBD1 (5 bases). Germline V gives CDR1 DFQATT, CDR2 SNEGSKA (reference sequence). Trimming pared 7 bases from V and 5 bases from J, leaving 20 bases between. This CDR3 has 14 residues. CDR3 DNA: TGCAGTGTCCCCATAGGGCCCAGGGTGGAGACCCAGTACGTC. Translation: CSVPIGPRVETQYV.

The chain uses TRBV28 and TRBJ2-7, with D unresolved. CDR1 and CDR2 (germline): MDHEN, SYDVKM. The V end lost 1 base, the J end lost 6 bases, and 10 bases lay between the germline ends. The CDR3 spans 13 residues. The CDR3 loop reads CASSLFGTPEQYF. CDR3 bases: TGTGCCAGCAGTTTATTCGGAACCCCCGAGCAGTACTTC. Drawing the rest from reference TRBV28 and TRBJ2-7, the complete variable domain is DVKVTQSSRYLVKRTGEKVFLECVQDMDHENMFWYRQDPGLGLRLIYFSYDVKMKEKGDIPEGYSVSREKKERFSLILESASTNQTSMYLCASSLFGTPEQYFGPGTRLTVT.

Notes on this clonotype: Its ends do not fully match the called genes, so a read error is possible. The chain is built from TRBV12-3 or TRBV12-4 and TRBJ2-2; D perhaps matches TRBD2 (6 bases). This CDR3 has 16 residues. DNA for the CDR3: TGTGCCGGCAGTTTAACGACGGGGGTTAAAACCGGGGAGCTGTTTTTT. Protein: CAGSLTTGVKTGELFF.

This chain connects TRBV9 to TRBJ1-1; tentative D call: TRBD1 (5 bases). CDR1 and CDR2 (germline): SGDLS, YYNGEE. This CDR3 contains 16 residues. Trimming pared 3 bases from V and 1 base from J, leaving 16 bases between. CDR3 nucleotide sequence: TGTGCCAGCAGCGGGGGGGGTAGACAGCCGAACACTGAAGCTTTCTTT. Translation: CASSGGGRQPNTEAFF.

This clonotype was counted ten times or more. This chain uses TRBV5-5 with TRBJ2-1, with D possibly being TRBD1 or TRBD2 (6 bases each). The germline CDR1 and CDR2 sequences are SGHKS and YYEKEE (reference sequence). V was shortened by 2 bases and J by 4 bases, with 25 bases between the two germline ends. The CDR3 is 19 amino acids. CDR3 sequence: CASSFAGWVDKGGYNEQFF. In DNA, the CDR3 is TGTGCCAGCAGCTTCGCGGGTTGGGTTGACAAGGGGGGATACAATGAGCAGTTCTTC.

This chain's CDR3 is CASREGAVYGYTF. The DNA for the CDR3 is TGTGCCAGTAGGGAGGGGGCCGTCTATGGCTACACCTTC. The chain has TRBV19 and TRBJ1-2; TRBD1 matches 7 bases. The germline gives CDR1 LNHDA, CDR2 SQIVND (reference sequence). The CDR3 loop spans 13 amino acids. J gave up 4 bases and V 6 bases, and 5 bases lay outside the gene matches.

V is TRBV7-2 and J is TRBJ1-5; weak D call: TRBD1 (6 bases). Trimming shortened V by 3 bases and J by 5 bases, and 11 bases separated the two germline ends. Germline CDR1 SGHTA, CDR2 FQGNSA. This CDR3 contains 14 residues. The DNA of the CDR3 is TGTGCCAGCAGCTTTGGGGGGCGGGATCAGCCCCAGCATTTT. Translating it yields CASSFGGRDQPQHF.

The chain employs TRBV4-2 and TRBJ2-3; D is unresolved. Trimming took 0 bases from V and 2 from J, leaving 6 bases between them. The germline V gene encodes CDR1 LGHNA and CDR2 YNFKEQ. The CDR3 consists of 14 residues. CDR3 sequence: CASSQEITTDTQYF. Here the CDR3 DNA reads TGTGCCAGCAGCCAAGAGATAACCACAGATACGCAGTATTTT.

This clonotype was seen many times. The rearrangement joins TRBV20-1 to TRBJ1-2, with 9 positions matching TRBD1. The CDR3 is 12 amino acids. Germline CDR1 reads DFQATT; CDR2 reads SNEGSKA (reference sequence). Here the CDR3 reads CSARDRDYGYTF. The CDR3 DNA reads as TGCAGCGCTCGGGACAGGGACTATGGCTACACCTTC.

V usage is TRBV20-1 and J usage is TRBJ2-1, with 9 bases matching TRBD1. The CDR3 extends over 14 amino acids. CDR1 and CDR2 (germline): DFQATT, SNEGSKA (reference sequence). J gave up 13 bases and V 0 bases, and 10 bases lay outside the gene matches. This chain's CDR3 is CSAREGQGYGTQFF. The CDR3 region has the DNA TGCAGTGCTAGAGAGGGACAGGGATATGGGACCCAGTTCTTC.

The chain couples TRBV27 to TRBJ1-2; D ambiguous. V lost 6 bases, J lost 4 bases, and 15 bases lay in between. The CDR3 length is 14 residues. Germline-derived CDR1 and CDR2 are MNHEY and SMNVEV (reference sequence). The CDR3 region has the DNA TGTGCCAGCAGCCCGCTGGGCGGAGTCTATGGCTACACCTTC. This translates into CASSPLGGVYGYTF.

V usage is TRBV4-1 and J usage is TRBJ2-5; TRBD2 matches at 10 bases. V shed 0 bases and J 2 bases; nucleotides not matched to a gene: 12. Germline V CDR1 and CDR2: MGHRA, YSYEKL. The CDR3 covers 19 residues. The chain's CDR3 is CASSQDNQASGGIQETQYF. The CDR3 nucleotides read TGCGCCAGCAGCCAAGATAATCAGGCTAGCGGGGGAATACAAGAGACCCAGTACTTC.

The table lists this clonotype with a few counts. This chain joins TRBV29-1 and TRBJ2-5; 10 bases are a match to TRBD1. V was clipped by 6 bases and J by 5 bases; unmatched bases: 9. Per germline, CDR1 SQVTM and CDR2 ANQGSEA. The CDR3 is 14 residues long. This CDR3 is CSVLRDRGLETQYF. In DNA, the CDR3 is TGCAGCGTGCTCCGTGACAGGGGGCTGGAGACCCAGTACTTC.

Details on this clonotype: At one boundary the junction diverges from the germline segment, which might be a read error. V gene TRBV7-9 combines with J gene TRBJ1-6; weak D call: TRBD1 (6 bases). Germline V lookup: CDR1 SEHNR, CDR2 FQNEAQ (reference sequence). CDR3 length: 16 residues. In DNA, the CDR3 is TGTGCCAGCTCAGCCCCAAGAGGGGGGATTGGTTCACCCCACCACTTT. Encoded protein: CASSAPRGGIGSPHHF.

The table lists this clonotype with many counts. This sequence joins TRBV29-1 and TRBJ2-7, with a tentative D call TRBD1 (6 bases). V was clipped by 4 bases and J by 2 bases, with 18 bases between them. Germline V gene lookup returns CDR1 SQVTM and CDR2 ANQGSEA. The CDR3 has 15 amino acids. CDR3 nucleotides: TGCAGCGTTGTGATAACAGGGAAGTGGACCTACGAGCAGTACTTC. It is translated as CSVVITGKWTYEQYF.

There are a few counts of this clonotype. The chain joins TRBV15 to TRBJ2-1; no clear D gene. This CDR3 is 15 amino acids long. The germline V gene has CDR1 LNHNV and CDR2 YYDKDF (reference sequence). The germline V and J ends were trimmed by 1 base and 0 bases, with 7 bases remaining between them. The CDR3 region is CATSRAATSYNEQFF. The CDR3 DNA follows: TGTGCCACCAGCAGAGCAGCAACCTCCTACAATGAGCAGTTCTTC. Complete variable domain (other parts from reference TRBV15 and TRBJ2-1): DAMVIQNPRYQVTQFGKPVTLSCSQTLNHNVMYWYQQKSSQAPKLLFHYYDKDFNNEADTPDNFQSRRPNTSFCFLDIRSPGLGDTAMYLCATSRAATSYNEQFFGPGTRLTVL.

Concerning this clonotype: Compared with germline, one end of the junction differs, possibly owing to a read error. This CDR3 is CASTLSSSCNEQFF. For the CDR3, the DNA is TGTGCCAGCACGCTCTCGAGCTCCTGCAATGAGCAGTTCTTC. The rearrangement uses TRBV27 and TRBJ2-1; unclear D gene. The length of the CDR3 is 14 residues. Germline CDR1 reads MNHEY; CDR2 reads SMNVEV (reference sequence).

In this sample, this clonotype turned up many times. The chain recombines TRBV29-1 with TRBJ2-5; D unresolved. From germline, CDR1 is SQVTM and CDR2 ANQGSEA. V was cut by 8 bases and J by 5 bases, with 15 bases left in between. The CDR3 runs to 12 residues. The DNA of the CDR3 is TGCAGCCTCATGAACCCGTGGGAGACCCAGTACTTC. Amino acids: CSLMNPWETQYF.

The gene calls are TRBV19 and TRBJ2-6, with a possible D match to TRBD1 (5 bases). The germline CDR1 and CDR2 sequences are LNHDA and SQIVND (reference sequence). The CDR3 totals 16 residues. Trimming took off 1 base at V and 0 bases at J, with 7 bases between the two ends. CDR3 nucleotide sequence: TGTGCCAGTAGTATAGGTAGGGGCTCTGGGGCCAACGTCCTGACTTTC. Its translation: CASSIGRGSGANVLTF. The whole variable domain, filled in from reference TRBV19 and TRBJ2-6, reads DGGITQSPKYLFRKEGQNVTLSCEQNLNHDAMYWYRQDPGQGLRLIYYSQIVNDFQKGDIAEGYSVSREKKESFPLTVTSAQKNPTAFYLCASSIGRGSGANVLTFGAGSRLTVL.

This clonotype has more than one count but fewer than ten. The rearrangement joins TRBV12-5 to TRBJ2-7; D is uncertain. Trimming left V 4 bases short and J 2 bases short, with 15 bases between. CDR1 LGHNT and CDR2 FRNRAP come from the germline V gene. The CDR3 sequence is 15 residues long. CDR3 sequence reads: CASGSPGTAAYEQYF. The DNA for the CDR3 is TGTGCTAGTGGTTCCCCGGGCACCGCCGCCTACGAGCAGTACTTC.

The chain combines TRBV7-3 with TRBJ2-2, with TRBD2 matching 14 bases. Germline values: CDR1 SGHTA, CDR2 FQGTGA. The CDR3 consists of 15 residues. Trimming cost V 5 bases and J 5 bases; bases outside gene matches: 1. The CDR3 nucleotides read TGTGCCAGCAGCCGGACTAGCGGGGGGACCGGGGAGCTGTTTTTT. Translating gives CASSRTSGGTGELFF.

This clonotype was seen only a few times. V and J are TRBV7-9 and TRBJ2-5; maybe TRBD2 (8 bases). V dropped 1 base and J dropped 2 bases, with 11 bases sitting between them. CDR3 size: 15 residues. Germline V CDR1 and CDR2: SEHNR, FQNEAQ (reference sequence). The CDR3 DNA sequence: TGTGCCAGCAGCTTAGTAGCGGGACAGCAAGAGACCCAGTACTTC. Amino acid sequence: CASSLVAGQQETQYF.